These T cell receptor beta chains were read from a single sample in a study of T cell responses to AZD1222 COVID-19 vaccine. Method: immunoSEQ multiplex PCR; TCRdb's copy keeps in-frame clones and lacks some. The sample lists over 85,000 clones, around 89% occurring once. Material: peripheral blood, obtained on day 0 of AZD1222 vaccination. The receptors were sampled from an adult in good health. CDR3s include the opening cysteine and the closing phenylalanine or tryptophan. Fields, in order: J gene, clone size, D gene, CDR3 length, V gene, CDR3 protein, CDR3 DNA. A D gene is named only where the DNA matches it firmly. Rows may omit the clone size; those that give it use once, few, many or a size class.

J gene: TRBJ1-5; clone size: .; D gene: .; CDR3 length: 12; V gene: TRBV2; CDR3 protein: CASRGVLQPQHF; CDR3 DNA: TGTGCCAGCAGGGGGGTGCTTCAGCCCCAGCATTTT
J gene: TRBJ1-2; clone size: few; D gene: .; CDR3 length: 13; V gene: TRBV2; CDR3 protein: CASSADFNYGYTF; CDR3 DNA: TGTGCCAGCAGTGCGGACTTCAACTATGGCTACACCTTC
J gene: TRBJ1-1; clone size: .; D gene: .; CDR3 length: 12; V gene: TRBV7-2; CDR3 protein: CASSLSGGEAFF; CDR3 DNA: TGTGCCAGCAGCTTATCGGGAGGTGAGGCTTTCTTT
J gene: TRBJ2-7; clone size: .; D gene: TRBD2; CDR3 length: 16; V gene: TRBV9; CDR3 protein: CASSGTGLRSSYEQYF; CDR3 DNA: TGTGCCAGCAGCGGAACGGGACTAAGGAGCTCCTACGAGCAGTACTTC
J gene: TRBJ1-2; clone size: .; D gene: .; CDR3 length: 13; V gene: TRBV11-2; CDR3 protein: CASSLSVSYGYTF; CDR3 DNA: TGTGCCAGCAGCTTAAGTGTGAGTTATGGCTACACCTTC
J gene: TRBJ1-1; clone size: .; D gene: .; CDR3 length: 12; V gene: TRBV4-1; CDR3 protein: CASSHRGSEAFF; CDR3 DNA: TGCGCCAGCAGCCATAGGGGATCTGAAGCTTTCTTT
J gene: TRBJ1-5; clone size: .; D gene: TRBD1; CDR3 length: 16; V gene: TRBV6-1; CDR3 protein: CASSDGTGRSGQPQHF; CDR3 DNA: TGTGCCAGCAGTGATGGGACAGGGAGGTCTGGTCAGCCCCAGCATTTT
J gene: TRBJ1-2; clone size: once; D gene: .; CDR3 length: 13; V gene: TRBV19; CDR3 protein: CASSIWATYGYTF; CDR3 DNA: TGTGCCAGTAGTATATGGGCGACTTATGGCTACACCTTC
J gene: TRBJ1-6; clone size: .; D gene: TRBD1; CDR3 length: 16; V gene: TRBV9; CDR3 protein: CASSVDVGGAGSPLHF; CDR3 DNA: TGTGCCAGCAGCGTAGACGTAGGGGGCGCCGGTTCACCCCTCCACTTT
J gene: TRBJ1-2; clone size: .; D gene: .; CDR3 length: 15; V gene: TRBV5-1; CDR3 protein: CASSPLPAGADGYTF; CDR3 DNA: TGCGCCAGCAGCCCACTCCCTGCGGGGGCTGATGGCTACACCTTC
J gene: TRBJ2-3; clone size: .; D gene: TRBD1; CDR3 length: 15; V gene: TRBV6-5; CDR3 protein: CASSTGQGRTDTQYF; CDR3 DNA: TGTGCCAGCAGTACTGGACAGGGGCGCACAGATACGCAGTATTTT
J gene: TRBJ1-2; clone size: .; D gene: .; CDR3 length: 12; V gene: TRBV10-2; CDR3 protein: CASSEPLYGYTF; CDR3 DNA: TGCGCCAGCAGTGAGCCCCTCTATGGCTACACCTTC
J gene: TRBJ2-7; clone size: .; D gene: TRBD1; CDR3 length: 15; V gene: TRBV7-9; CDR3 protein: CASSRGQGGPYEQYF; CDR3 DNA: TGTGCCAGCAGCCGCGGACAGGGTGGGCCCTACGAGCAGTACTTC
J gene: TRBJ2-1; clone size: few; D gene: .; CDR3 length: 14; V gene: TRBV6-5; CDR3 protein: CASGSTTSYNEQFF; CDR3 DNA: TGTGCCAGCGGCTCCACAACCTCCTACAATGAGCAGTTCTTC
J gene: TRBJ2-7; clone size: .; D gene: .; CDR3 length: 14; V gene: TRBV27; CDR3 protein: CASSFSQVAHEQYF; CDR3 DNA: TGTGCCAGCAGTTTTAGTCAGGTCGCCCACGAGCAGTACTTC
J gene: TRBJ1-6; clone size: .; D gene: .; CDR3 length: 14; V gene: TRBV19; CDR3 protein: CASTPTGGNSPLHF; CDR3 DNA: TGTGCCAGTACCCCGACAGGAGGAAATTCACCCCTCCACTTT